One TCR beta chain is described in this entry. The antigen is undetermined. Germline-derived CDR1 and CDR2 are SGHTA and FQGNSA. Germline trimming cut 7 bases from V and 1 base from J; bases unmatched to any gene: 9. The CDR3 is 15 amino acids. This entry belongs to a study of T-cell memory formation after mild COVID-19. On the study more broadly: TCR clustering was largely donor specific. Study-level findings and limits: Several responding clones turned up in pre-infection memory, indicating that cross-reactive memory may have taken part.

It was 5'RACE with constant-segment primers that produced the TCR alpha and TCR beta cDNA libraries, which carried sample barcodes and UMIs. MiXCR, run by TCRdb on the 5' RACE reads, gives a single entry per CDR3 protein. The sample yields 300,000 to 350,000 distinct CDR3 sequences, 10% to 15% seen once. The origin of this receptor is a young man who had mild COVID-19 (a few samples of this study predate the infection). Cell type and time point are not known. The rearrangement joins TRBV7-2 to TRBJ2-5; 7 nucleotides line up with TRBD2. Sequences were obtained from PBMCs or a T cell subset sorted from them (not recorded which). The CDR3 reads CASTRSTGGQETQYF. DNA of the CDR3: TGTGCCAGCACCCGATCTACGGGGGGCCAAGAGACCCAGTACTTC. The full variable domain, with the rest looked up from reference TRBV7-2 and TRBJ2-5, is GAGVSQSPSNKVTEKGKDVELRCDPISGHTALYWYRQSLGQGLEFLIYFQGNSAPDKSGLPSDRFSAERTGGSVSTLTIQRTQQEDSAVYLCASTRSTGGQETQYFGPGTRLLVL.